The 22 T cell receptor beta chains below were found in one sample sequenced in a study of cytomegalovirus exposure and HLA in healthy donors. The primer mix had 60 Vbeta and 13 Jbeta primers. Clones were sequenced by immunoSEQ multiplex PCR, and TCRdb holds only the in-frame ones, with some missing. The table lists 80,000 to 95,000 clones, 70% to 75% of them singletons. Source material: PBMCs. The origin of the receptors is a woman under 30 in good health and CMV-seropositive.

The V gene is TRBV6-5, the J gene TRBJ2-7; TRBD2 is a possible D gene (7 bases). The germline V and J ends were trimmed by 2 bases and 3 bases, with 14 bases remaining between them. This CDR3 is built from 15 residues. In germline, CDR1 is MNHEY, CDR2 SVGAGI. In nucleotides, the CDR3 is TGTGCCAGCAGTTACGGGGGGGGCGCAGTCTACGAGCAGTACTTC. Protein: CASSYGGGAVYEQYF.

V is TRBV4-3 and J is TRBJ2-7, with a weak D call TRBD1 (5 bases). This CDR3 comprises 14 residues. Germline V gene data show CDR1 as LGHNA and CDR2 as YSLEER. Trimming cost V 1 base and J 5 bases, with 12 bases left between them. The CDR3: CASSQGSGLDEQYF. CDR3 DNA: TGCGCCAGCAGCCAAGGATCAGGGTTGGACGAGCAGTACTTC.

This clone was seen more than once but under ten times. The chain recombines TRBV5-6 with TRBJ2-2; 8 nucleotides line up with TRBD1. After removal of 3 bases from V and 4 bases from J, the junction contained 5 bases not matched to a gene. The CDR3 totals 15 residues. Per the germline V gene, CDR1 is SGHDT and CDR2 is YYEEEE. CDR3 in DNA: TGTGCCAGCAGCTCGACAGGGGTCAGCACCGGGGAGCTGTTTTTT. It specifies CASSSTGVSTGELFF.

This clone was seen just once. Other DNA sequences in this sample translate to the same CDR3. V usage is TRBV11-2 and J usage is TRBJ2-1; D gene uncertain. Germline lookup yields CDR1 SGHAT and CDR2 FQNNGV. Trimming stripped 6 bases from V and 4 bases from J, with 4 bases between. The CDR3 sequence is 11 residues long. The CDR3 is CASSQYNEQFF. CDR3 sequence (DNA): TGTGCCAGCAGTCAATACAATGAGCAGTTCTTC.

Only a few counts were recorded for this clone. The chain combines TRBV28 with TRBJ1-4, with TRBD1 as a possible D gene (5 bases). V shed 4 bases and J shed 7 bases, with 19 bases lying between them. The length of the CDR3 is 16 residues. From germline, CDR1 is MDHEN and CDR2 SYDVKM. The CDR3 reads CASSSPTQGGGEKLFF. CDR3 coding DNA: TGTGCCAGCAGTTCCCCAACCCAGGGAGGAGGTGAAAAACTGTTTTTT.

The chain carries TRBV4-2 and TRBJ1-5, with 9 bases identical to TRBD1. V was pared by 3 bases and J by 0 bases, with 9 bases of the junction left unmatched. The CDR3 has 18 residues. CDR1 LGHNA and CDR2 YNFKEQ come from the germline V gene. CDR3: CASSQTHGTGISNQPQHF. CDR3 sequence (DNA): TGTGCCAGCAGCCAGACACACGGGACAGGGATTAGCAATCAGCCCCAGCATTTT.

The gene calls are TRBV6-5 and TRBJ2-3; the match to TRBD2 covers 8 bases. Germline V gene lookup returns CDR1 MNHEY and CDR2 SVGAGI. The CDR3 is made up of 16 amino acids. Unmatched junction bases numbered 11, after V lost 2 bases and J lost 7 bases. The CDR3 DNA follows: TGTGCCAGCAGTTACGGGAGCGGGGGCCATCTCAATACGCAGTATTTT. Encoded protein: CASSYGSGGHLNTQYF.

This chain uses TRBV6-1 with TRBJ1-5, with 7 positions matching TRBD1. V was clipped by 5 bases and J by 5 bases; unmatched bases: 9. CDR1 and CDR2 (germline): MNHNS, SASEGT. The CDR3 totals 15 residues. The DNA for the CDR3 is TGTGCCAGCAGTTGGACAGGTGGGTTCGATCAGCCCCAGCATTTT. Its translation is CASSWTGGFDQPQHF.

The CDR3 DNA reads as TGTGCCAGCAGTTTAATGGTGCGAGCGGGAGGAGGCGATGAGCAGTTCTTC. It specifies CASSLMVRAGGGDEQFF. The rearrangement links TRBV27 to TRBJ2-1; TRBD2 matches 9 bases. CDR3 size: 17 residues. CDR1 MNHEY and CDR2 SMNVEV come from the germline V gene (reference sequence). The J segment lost 8 bases and the V segment lost 2 bases, leaving 13 bases of the junction unmatched.

This clone has more than one count but fewer than ten. The chain carries TRBV11-3 and TRBJ2-2, with D possibly being TRBD2 (6 bases). The CDR3 has 15 residues. Trimming stripped 3 bases from V and 6 bases from J, with 14 bases between. CDR1 is SGHNT and CDR2 is YENEEA in the germline V gene. CDR3 nucleotide sequence: TGTGCCAGCAGCTTGGGGGGAGGCCCTGCCGGGGAGCTGTTTTTT. It is translated as CASSLGGGPAGELFF.

This clone turned up a few times. The chain couples TRBV21-1 to TRBJ2-2; the listed D gene, TRBD1, was not tested against the DNA. TRBV21-1 is deemed a pseudogene. The CDR3 sequence is 16 residues long. The CDR3 DNA reads as TGTGCCAGCAGCAATCATCGCGACAGGGGAACCGGGGAGCTGTTTTTT. Translating it yields CASSNHRDRGTGELFF.

This clone has a single count. The chain couples TRBV21-1 to TRBJ1-3; TRBD1 is the table's D call, not checked against the DNA. TRBV21-1 is termed a pseudogene. This CDR3 contains 19 residues. The CDR3, as DNA: TGTGCCAGCAGCAAAAGGGGGTGGCAGGGGAGAGGGTCTGGAAACACCATATATTTT. It codes for CASSKRGWQGRGSGNTIYF.

This chain links TRBV5-1 with TRBJ2-1; 12 bases align to TRBD2. The J segment lost 11 bases and the V segment lost 4 bases, leaving 10 bases of the junction unmatched. This CDR3 is built from 15 residues. Germline V gene lookup returns CDR1 SGHRS and CDR2 YFSETQ. CDR3 nucleotides: TGCGCCAGCAGCGCCGAACTAGCGGGAGGTAAAAAGCAGTTCTTC. Translating gives CASSAELAGGKKQFF.

The chain has TRBV16 and TRBJ2-5; 12 bases match TRBD1. V was clipped by 5 bases and J by 2 bases; unmatched bases: 15. The CDR3 consists of 19 residues. Germline V CDR1 and CDR2: KGHSY, FQNENV. The CDR3 sequence: CASSRRAGTGGNEQETQYF. The CDR3 coding sequence is TGTGCCAGCAGCAGACGAGCCGGGACAGGGGGCAACGAACAAGAGACCCAGTACTTC.

The CDR3 is CASRESKRETQYF. Here the CDR3 DNA reads TGTGCCAGCAGAGAGTCCAAACGAGAGACCCAGTACTTC. The J gene is TRBJ2-5, the V gene TRBV6-1; D gene unclear. The CDR3 consists of 13 residues. V shed 6 bases and J shed 4 bases, with 12 bases lying between them. CDR1 MNHNS and CDR2 SASEGT come from the germline V gene.

The rearrangement links TRBV6-5 to TRBJ1-1; D is unresolved. The length of the CDR3 is 13 residues. The V end was cut by 8 bases, the J end by 4 bases, with 14 bases between. Germline V lookup: CDR1 MNHEY, CDR2 SVGAGI. CDR3 in DNA: TGTGCCAGCGGAACTCGAACGGGCACTGAAGCTTTCTTT. This sequence encodes CASGTRTGTEAFF.

The V and J genes are TRBV9 and TRBJ1-4, with 8 bases that match TRBD1. The CDR3 is 16 residues long. The germline V gene has CDR1 SGDLS and CDR2 YYNGEE. Trimming at V came to 3 bases and at J to 8 bases, leaving 12 bases not matched to a gene. The CDR3 bases are TGTGCCAGCAGCGCCGGACAGGGAAGAGGGCCCGAAAAACTGTTTTTT. This translates into CASSAGQGRGPEKLFF.

This chain connects TRBV5-6 to TRBJ1-1, with D perhaps TRBD1 (6 bases). Trimming took 3 bases from V and 3 from J, leaving 15 bases between them. This CDR3 has 15 residues. Per germline, CDR1 SGHDT and CDR2 YYEEEE. The CDR3 nucleotides are TGTGCCAGCAGCTACATGACAGGTGGGTACACTGAAGCTTTCTTT. Protein sequence: CASSYMTGGYTEAFF.

V and J are TRBV7-4 and TRBJ1-5, with 7 bases identical to TRBD1. With 2 bases clipped from V and 0 bases from J, the junction kept 4 bases outside the gene matches. Germline V gene sequence: CDR1 SGHVT, CDR2 SQSDAQ. The CDR3 consists of 16 residues. CDR3 sequence (DNA): TGTGCCAGCAGCTTAAGGGGGACAGATAGCAATCAGCCCCAGCATTTT. It encodes CASSLRGTDSNQPQHF.

The rearrangement joins TRBV29-1 to TRBJ1-2, with TRBD1 matching over 7 bases. CDR3 length: 10 amino acids. Germline V gene sequence: CDR1 SQVTM, CDR2 ANQGSEA. Trimming removed 7 bases from V and 10 bases from J; junction bases left unmatched: 6. The CDR3 spells CSGGTEVYTF. The CDR3 nucleotides read TGCAGCGGGGGGACAGAGGTCTACACCTTC.

This clone was seen only a few times. The chain employs TRBV5-4 and TRBJ2-1; the match to TRBD2 covers 11 bases. Trimming cost V 1 base and J 5 bases; bases outside gene matches: 8. Germline loops: CDR1 SGHNT, CDR2 YYREEE (reference sequence). The CDR3 length is 17 residues. CDR3 protein: CASSLPTSGTPHNEQFF. The DNA for the CDR3 is TGTGCCAGCAGCTTGCCGACTAGCGGGACCCCTCACAATGAGCAGTTCTTC.

In its sample, this clone was seen a few times. This chain joins TRBV7-9 and TRBJ2-1; possibly TRBD2 for D (5 bases). The CDR3 spans 16 residues. Germline V gene data show CDR1 as SEHNR and CDR2 as FQNEAQ (reference sequence). V lost 5 bases, J lost 0 bases, and 14 bases lay in between. The DNA of the CDR3 is TGTGCCAGCAGCGACTCCGGAGGAGCCTCCTACAATGAGCAGTTCTTC. Translated: CASSDSGGASYNEQFF.